The rows below give T cell receptor beta chains drawn from one sample of a study of cytotoxic CD8 clonotypes in ibrutinib-treated CLL. Sequencing used immunoSEQ multiplex PCR; TCRdb keeps in-frame clones, though not all of them. This table has 100,000 to 150,000 clones, approximately 83% appearing once. This specimen consisted of PBMCs, obtained after 24 months of ibrutinib treatment. These receptors all stem from a human donor with chronic lymphocytic leukemia. Each CDR3 is given with its conserved first and last residue. A D gene is named only where the DNA matches it firmly.

TRBV2	TRBJ1-6	TRBD1	CASSLRGQLDSPLHF
TRBV11-2	TRBJ2-1	TRBD2	CASSLGSSGSFAQFF
TRBV19	TRBJ2-3	.	CATSSATDTQYF
TRBV7-2	TRBJ2-2	TRBD1	CASSPQGAVTGELFF
TRBV11-2	TRBJ2-1	TRBD2	CASSFRDYANEQFF
TRBV6-6	TRBJ2-1	TRBD2	CASADSGGGADEQFF
TRBV9	TRBJ2-3	TRBD1	CASSVDRGNTDTQYF
TRBV18	TRBJ2-7	TRBD1	CASSTGQGTSEQYF
TRBV19	TRBJ2-1	TRBD2	CASSHASGGSYNEQFF
TRBV7-2	TRBJ2-7	.	CASSSLPRGPYEQYF
TRBV7-9	TRBJ2-7	TRBD2	CASSLSSGASYEQYF
TRBV9	TRBJ1-3	TRBD1	CASSAHPYTGQGRNTIYF
TRBV7-7	TRBJ2-5	.	CASSLGRRSEAQYF
TRBV2	TRBJ1-6	.	CASSEVGTTNSPLHF
TRBV9	TRBJ1-3	.	CASSGLTSGNTIYF
TRBV5-8	TRBJ1-5	.	CASSSRVRGPQHF
TRBV25-1	TRBJ1-4	.	CASSGTDINEKLFF
TRBV5-6	TRBJ1-5	TRBD1	CASSFRTGLNQPQHF
TRBV19	TRBJ1-4	.	CASTGQSGEKLFF
TRBV7-2	TRBJ2-1	.	CASSRQYNEQFF
TRBV28	TRBJ2-1	.	CASSPKDSYNEQFF
TRBV7-3	TRBJ2-1	TRBD2	CASSPTSGLYNEQFF
TRBV5-6	TRBJ2-7	.	CASSFFGSYEQYF
TRBV18	TRBJ2-3	.	CASSPLPKLDTQYF
TRBV11-1	TRBJ2-1	TRBD2	CASSLETSGGAYEQFF
TRBV28	TRBJ2-1	TRBD1	CASSEDRAYNEQFF
TRBV7-9	TRBJ2-4	.	CASSLRGQFFDIAKNIQYF
TRBV5-1	TRBJ1-1	.	CASSLTGRRTEAFF
TRBV30	TRBJ2-3	TRBD2	CAWGRGGPDTQYF
TRBV7-2	TRBJ2-2	.	CASSLNRRNTGELFF
TRBV10-1	TRBJ1-4	TRBD1	CASSESNETGNNEKLFF
TRBV30	TRBJ2-2	.	CAWSEQGVAGELFF
TRBV28	TRBJ2-7	TRBD2	CASSGAGTTPGGEQYF
TRBV7-3	TRBJ2-5	.	CASSLVRSKETQYF
TRBV19	TRBJ2-2	.	CASSRRNTGELFF
TRBV9	TRBJ2-5	.	CASSVGRRGSQYF
TRBV27	TRBJ2-2	.	CASSLGASSGSGPAGELFF
TRBV7-7	TRBJ2-1	.	CASSQSAVYEQFF
TRBV9	TRBJ2-3	.	CASSVRDADTQYF
TRBV6-5	TRBJ2-6	.	CASNTRGANVLTF
TRBV4-1	TRBJ2-5	TRBD2	CASSQALAGGEKTQYF
TRBV28	TRBJ1-2	.	CASSPQVGRPNYGYTF
TRBV19	TRBJ2-1	TRBD1	CASSAMRAGTGVANEQFF
TRBV18	TRBJ1-2	TRBD1	CASSPVSNRGGYGYTF
TRBV28	TRBJ1-2	.	CASSLSGVYGYTF